This is a list of T cell receptor beta chains from one sample in a study of cytomegalovirus exposure and HLA in healthy donors. Assay used: immunoSEQ multiplex PCR; TCRdb lists only in-frame clones, some missing. The table has over 75,000 clones, approximately 84% seen once; the top ten hold 2.4%. Sequences were obtained from PBMCs. Receptors were obtained from a woman in her forties or fifties in good health and CMV-seronegative. Both conserved end residues are part of each CDR3. D genes are given only for firm matches. The size of a clone is reported for some rows only, either as once, few or many, or as a class for expanded clones.

size	D	J	V	DNA	CDR3
-	TRBD2	TRBJ2-5	TRBV7-3	TGTGCCAGCAGCTCAGCGGGAGCTCTAGAGACCCAGTACTTC	CASSSAGALETQYF
-	-	TRBJ2-7	TRBV5-1	TGCGCCAGCAGCAACCCCGGCGGGACGGGCGAGCAGTACTTC	CASSNPGGTGEQYF
-	-	TRBJ2-7	TRBV7-9	TGTGCCAGCAGCGGGCCGGGACTGATCTACGAGCAGTACTTC	CASSGPGLIYEQYF
-	TRBD1	TRBJ1-1	TRBV5-5	TGTGCCAGCAGCCGACAGGGACGTACTGAAGCTTTCTTT	CASSRQGRTEAFF
-	TRBD1	TRBJ2-1	TRBV7-9	TGTGCCAGCAGCCCCGGGACAGGGTCATTATCTGAGCAGTTCTTC	CASSPGTGSLSEQFF
-	-	TRBJ2-2	TRBV5-1	TGCGCCAGCAGCTTGATGTCTGGGGGGGCTAGCACCGGGGAGCTGTTTTTT	CASSLMSGGASTGELFF
-	TRBD1	TRBJ2-5	TRBV5-6	TGTGCCAGCAGCCTGGGACAGCAAGAGACCCAGTACTTC	CASSLGQQETQYF
-	-	TRBJ1-2	TRBV27	TGTGCCAGCAGGGGGCGGAACTATGGCTACACCTTC	CASRGRNYGYTF
-	TRBD2	TRBJ2-7	TRBV9	TGTGCCAGCAGCGTAGGGGGACTAGCAGGATTCGAGCAGTACTTC	CASSVGGLAGFEQYF
once	TRBD2	TRBJ2-7	TRBV5-4	TGTGCCAGCAGCTTGAGTGTAGCGGGAAGTGACGAGCAGTACTTC	CASSLSVAGSDEQYF
-	-	TRBJ2-7	TRBV28	TGTGCCAGCAACTCACCCACGAGGGAGGCTTCCTACGAGCAGTACTTC	CASNSPTREASYEQYF
-	TRBD1	TRBJ2-2	TRBV7-8	TGTGCCAGCAGCTGGAGTCCGGGACAGGGTCTGACCGGGGAGCTGTTTTTT	CASSWSPGQGLTGELFF
-	TRBD2	TRBJ2-1	TRBV7-6	TGTGCCAGCACTTTAGAGGCTAGCGGGGGGGATACGAATGAGCAGTTCTTC	CASTLEASGGDTNEQFF
-	-	TRBJ2-2	TRBV2	TGTGCCAGCAGTGGGTTGGGGAGGAACACCGGGGAGCTGTTTTTT	CASSGLGRNTGELFF
-	TRBD1	TRBJ1-1	TRBV7-8	TGTGCCAGCAGCTTGATGACAGGGGGAGCTTTCTTT	CASSLMTGGAFF
-	-	TRBJ1-4	TRBV7-8	TGTGCCACCAAGCTTGGGGGGGAAAAACTGTTTTTT	CATKLGGEKLFF
-	-	TRBJ2-7	TRBV9	TGTGCCAGCAGCCCAGAGGGCCACTACGAGCAGTACTTC	CASSPEGHYEQYF
once	TRBD1	TRBJ2-5	TRBV7-3	TGTGCCAGCAGCCCCGGGACAGGGCAAGAGACCCAGTACTTC	CASSPGTGQETQYF
-	TRBD1	TRBJ1-2	TRBV29-1	TGCAGCGTTTGGGCGGGGACAGTCTATGGCTACACCTTC	CSVWAGTVYGYTF
-	-	TRBJ2-1	TRBV29-1	TGCAGCGGGACGGACGGGGACTCCTACAATGAGCAGTTCTTC	CSGTDGDSYNEQFF
-	-	TRBJ2-7	TRBV7-9	TGTGCCAGCAGCTCCCGCTACGAGCAGTACTTC	CASSSRYEQYF
-	TRBD1	TRBJ2-2	TRBV4-1	TGCGCCAGCAGCCAACAAACAGGGGGCACCGGGGAGCTGTTTTTT	CASSQQTGGTGELFF
-	TRBD1	TRBJ1-1	TRBV11-2	TGTGCCAGCAGCCACGGGACAGGGGTGAAGACTGAAGCTTTCTTT	CASSHGTGVKTEAFF
-	-	TRBJ2-3	TRBV29-1	TGCAGCGTTGAAGATCGGCGGCCTGGCGCGCAGTATTTT	CSVEDRRPGAQYF
-	TRBD1	TRBJ1-1	TRBV28	TGTGCCAGCAGTCCAGGGGGGACAGGTAACACTGAAGCTTTCTTT	CASSPGGTGNTEAFF
-	TRBD1	TRBJ1-5	TRBV10-1	TGCGCCAGCAGAGAAGACAGGGTTTATAGCAATCAGCCCCAGCATTTT	CASREDRVYSNQPQHF
-	TRBD1	TRBJ2-2	TRBV5-6	TGTGCCAGCAGCGGTATCCGGGACAGGCGCTACGCGAACACCGGGGAGCTGTTTTTT	CASSGIRDRRYANTGELFF
-	-	TRBJ1-1	TRBV7-8	TGTGCCAGCAGCTTAGGGGGCGAAATGAACACTGAAGCTTTCTTT	CASSLGGEMNTEAFF
-	-	TRBJ1-1	TRBV27	TGTGCCAGCAGCCAACTCTGGTTAGGGGCCACTGAAGCTTTCTTT	CASSQLWLGATEAFF
-	TRBD1	TRBJ1-3	TRBV4-1	TGCGCCAGCAGCCCCCTCCTAGGGGACAGAGGGCGATACTACTCTGGAAACACCATATATTTT	CASSPLLGDRGRYYSGNTIYF
-	TRBD1	TRBJ1-2	TRBV14	TGTGCCAGCAGCCCATCGACAGGGATCGGCTACACCTTC	CASSPSTGIGYTF
once	TRBD2	TRBJ2-1	TRBV2	TGTGCCAGCAGTGGGACTAGCGGGAGGTCAGGTGAGCAGTTCTTC	CASSGTSGRSGEQFF
-	-	TRBJ2-5	TRBV7-7	TGTGCTAGCAGCTTAGACCGCGGCGCCGTGGGGACCCAGTACTTC	CASSLDRGAVGTQYF
-	TRBD1	TRBJ1-1	TRBV19	TGTGCCAGTAGTATTTCTGGGACAGCATCTGAAGCTTTCTTT	CASSISGTASEAFF
-	-	TRBJ1-4	TRBV5-1	TGCGCCAGCAGCTTGGGACAGCTCTCAACTAATGAAAAACTGTTTTTT	CASSLGQLSTNEKLFF